This record concerns one TCR beta chain sequence. Its target is not known. This entry belongs to a study of chemoradiotherapy in HPV16-positive cancers. Looking at the study overall: A couple of HPV16-positive patients' cells yielded candidate HPV-specific clones and common motifs.

CDR1 KGHSH and CDR2 LQKENI come from the germline V gene. After removal of 4 bases from V and 1 base from J, the junction contained 0 bases not matched to a gene. CDR3 length: 15 residues. The assay was immunoSEQ multiplex PCR, and TCRdb's table has in-frame clones only and misses some. The sample shows approximately 16,000 clones, almost 90% of them seen only once. Study-wide results and limits: HPV-specific T cells were functionally defined from only a couple of HPV16-positive patients. Candidate HPV-specific clones and E7-related TCR motifs grew in tumor during treatment.

Over chemoradiotherapy, repertoires were sampled more than once. This sample comprised blood, obtained from a patient who underwent chemoradiotherapy. The sequence was collected from a human donor with HPV-associated anogenital cancer. The J gene is TRBJ2-6, the V gene TRBV18; 8 nucleotides agree with TRBD1. This chain's CDR3 is CASSRQGSGANVLTF. For the CDR3, the DNA is TGTGCCAGCTCACGACAGGGGTCTGGGGCCAACGTCCTGACTTTC.